The sample holds many counts of the clone carrying this T cell receptor beta chain. Losses at the gene ends were 6 bases for V and 4 bases for J; bases not matched to a gene: 16. CDR3 length: 17 residues. The entry originates in a study of Graves' ophthalmopathy and Graves' hyperthyroidism. Amplified material comprised TCR beta CDR3 regions derived from RNA transcripts. HTBI primers were employed in first-round RT-PCR, then a second-round multiplex PCR followed. TCRdb re-analysed the multiplex PCR reads in MiXCR, keeping a single row per CDR3 protein. This repertoire shows 450,000 or so distinct CDR3 sequences, approximately 15% found once; its top ten account for approximately 9.8%.

Material: blood. The sequence came from a woman younger than 45 with Graves' ophthalmopathy. The chain carries TRBV12-3 or TRBV12-4 and TRBJ1-2; TRBD1 agrees at 8 bases. The CDR3 region is CASRAGTGLSGGYGYTF. CDR3 nucleotide sequence: TGTGCCAGCAGAGCCGGGACAGGCCTTTCCGGGGGCTATGGCTACACCTTC.